A single sample is the source of the 3 T cell receptor beta chains below, sequenced in a study of radiotherapy plus CTLA-4 blockade in lung cancer. Clones were read by immunoSEQ multiplex PCR, and TCRdb kept only the in-frame ones, dropping some. Of 30,000 or so clones in the sample, about 72% were seen once. This material consisted of peripheral blood, taken from a patient treated with radiotherapy plus ipilimumab. Receptors were obtained from a human donor with non-small cell lung cancer who had stable disease on radiotherapy plus ipilimumab.

This chain joins TRBV27 and TRBJ1-6; perhaps TRBD1 as D (5 bases). Germline values: CDR1 MNHEY, CDR2 SMNVEV (reference sequence). The CDR3 has 14 amino acids. The V gene lost 5 bases and the J gene lost 10 bases, with 15 bases spanning the gap. Here the CDR3 reads CASSRGIGGSPLHF. CDR3 nucleotides: TGTGCCAGCAGTCGGGGGATTGGAGGGTCACCCCTCCACTTT.

This clone was observed once. This chain uses TRBV6-6 with TRBJ2-1; D is undetermined. The CDR3 is made up of 13 amino acids. Germline CDR1 MNHNY, CDR2 SVGAGI (reference sequence). Trimming shortened V by 1 base and J by 5 bases, and 6 bases separated the two germline ends. CDR3 DNA: TGTGCCAGCAGTTACTTGGGAAACAATGAGCAGTTCTTC. This gives the protein CASSYLGNNEQFF.

The J gene is TRBJ1-2, the V gene TRBV7-9; D gene unclear. V gave up 7 bases and J gave up 6 bases, with 9 bases separating them. The CDR3 sequence is 11 residues long. Germline CDR1 SEHNR, CDR2 FQNEAQ (reference sequence). CDR3 bases: TGTGCCAGCAATGCGATAGATGGCTACACCTTC. Its translation is CASNAIDGYTF.